This T cell receptor (beta chain) emerged from a study of early T cells in non-severe SARS-CoV-2 infection (TCRdb year 2021). Background on the whole study: Bulk RNA from unsorted whole blood was used for TCR sequencing, so alpha and beta chains could not be paired. Overall study results and their limits: Matching against VDJdb was skewed toward anti-spike CD8 responses, likely underestimated virus-specific expansions, and missed private and CD4 specificities.

This clonotype was seen repeatedly, ten times or more. Its antigen is still unknown. It has no much larger one-base neighbor in the sample; base qualities were not kept. Counted from cysteine to phenylalanine, this CDR3 has 13 amino acids. Only the CDR3 part of the read is kept: 39 bases, read in frame from the first base. CDR1 and CDR2 (SGHAT, FQNNGV) derive from the germline V gene. The V and J ends are trimmed by 5 bases and 8 bases, leaving 13 bases between them. Receptor libraries were prepared by 5' RACE. These reads were obtained on a NextSeq 500. The TCR library protocol attached unique molecular identifiers to individual cDNA molecules to correct for sequencing error and PCR bias. TCR alpha and beta chains were both sequenced, and the abundances of alpha and beta sequences in each sample were closely correlated with each other. On the study's bioinformatics: Decombinator V4 was used to perform V gene, J gene and CDR3 annotation of TCR sequences. TCRs were defined as expanded if a significant change between any two time points was detected under a Poisson model with p below 0.0001. TCR abundances were normalised to the total number of TCRs sequenced per sample and were expressed as counts per million. TRAV1-2 paired with TRAJ12, TRAJ20 or TRAJ33 defined MAIT TCRs, while TRAV10 paired with TRAJ18 defined iNKT TCRs. VDJdb, accessed on 1 November 2021, was searched for TCRs annotated for CMV, EBV and SARS-CoV-2, and TCRs annotated for more than one antigen were excluded. TCRdb reprocessed the public reads (quality trimming at Q25 with fastp, clone calling with MiXCR) and kept in-frame beta chains. Rows merge per CDR3 protein into single entries with the most common DNA and genes. TCRdb, not the original authors, processed these V and J calls. This sample lists about 71,000 distinct CDR3 sequences; around 15% were detected once. The ten largest clones capture roughly 4.2% of the sample.

The study was a case-control design nested within a healthcare worker cohort in London, UK, with weekly nasopharyngeal swab PCR tests and blood sampling. Between 23 and 31 March 2020, the week of the UK lockdown, healthcare workers were enrolled and then followed up weekly for as long as 16 weeks. Material: whole blood, obtained at baseline. This TCR was sampled from an adult who was a healthcare worker with PCR-confirmed SARS-CoV-2 infection or an uninfected control (not recorded which). This chain is built from TRBV11-2 and TRBJ2-1; the D assignment is uncertain and may be TRBD1 or TRBD2, with 5 bases supporting each. The DNA is as follows: TGTGCCAGCAGCGGGGGTACCTGGTATGAGCAGTTCTTC. Its coded protein is CASSGGTWYEQFF.